This T cell receptor (beta chain) was retrieved from a study of tumor-infiltrating lymphocytes in primary liver carcinoma. Study details: Men and women, 30 to 69 years of age, made up the patients.

Co-extraction of both nucleic acids (RNA and DNA) used about 17-31 mg of unsorted bulk tissue. Tumor samples each held over 80% viable tumor cells. The investigators made TCR beta cDNA from 400 to 500 ng total RNA, using a constant-region primer. Libraries covering TCR beta were generated through three nested multiplex PCR rounds (using a slightly modified ARM-PCR). TCRdb recomputed calls from the multiplex PCR reads with MiXCR, one row per CDR3 protein. The table lists roughly 32,000 distinct CDR3 sequences, 70% to 85% of them singletons. Whole-study findings and limits: The study found only about 7-24% of top clones in all five tumor regions. Significantly greater top-250-clone fractions characterized tumors relative to blood (p = 0.039).

Concerning this clonotype itself: Its antigen is not known. An end of the junction differs from the germline gene, which may be a read error.

The source is a man aged 35 to 55 with primary liver carcinoma and hepatitis B virus infection. The sequenced sample was liver tumor tissue from sampling region 4. The subset was: tumor region T4, right-lateral pole.

The CDR3 is CANSSTGATGELFF. The CDR3 nucleotides are TGTGCCAATAGTTCCACAGGGGCCACCGGGGAACTGTTTTTT. V usage is TRBV19 and J usage is TRBJ2-2; 7 bases map to TRBD1. This CDR3 contains 14 residues. Germline V gene lookup returns CDR1 LNHDA and CDR2 SQIVND (reference sequence).